This entry features one T cell receptor beta chain sequence. Its antigen is not yet known. No quality values exist for individual bases; no much larger clone is one base distant. This entry comes from a study of blood T cell repertoires in COVID-19 (dated by TCRdb to about 2020). Context from the whole study: The collaborator samples originated in the United States, Italy and Spain and spanned the acute and convalescent phases of COVID-19. The material from the prospective study consisted of cDNA or gDNA derived from T cells, B-cell-depleted T cells, or PBMCs. Subjects who had been exposed to COVID-19, were actively infected with it, or had recovered from it provided the deeply sampled blood TCRbeta repertoires that made up the dataset. The repertoires were made available in a free public database intended to serve as a resource for research on the immune response to SARS-CoV-2. Samples were obtained from the ongoing ImmuneRACE study (first 160 participants) and from 1,254 subjects provided by 6 global collaborators. Sample metadata almost always included a de-identified subject ID, COVID-19 status, age in years and sex. Where available, HLA class I and class II types were obtained from metadata supplied by the sample provider rather than from assay-based typing. Results the study describes overall, beyond this receptor: Clinical and demographic metadata were provided uncurated, with the amount varying by source and participant.

TCRbeta CDR3 regions were amplified from genomic DNA using the immunoSEQ Assay, a bias-controlled multiplex PCR. In the original analysis: Within the assay, amplification of reference gene primers was used to estimate how many nucleated cells each sample contained. Sequence reads were collapsed and filtered to measure the absolute abundance of every unique TCRbeta CDR3 rearrangement. For each sample, productive Simpson clonality was calculated as the square root of Simpson's diversity index over productive rearrangements. This is the immuneACCESS table as TCRdb keeps it, with only in-frame sequences that have V and J called. A part of the clones is gone; compared with another copy, unresolved V genes explain less than half, and the rest is unexplained. That table furnishes V, J and clone size, whereas the DNA furnished D and trimming. The sample data list roughly 160,000 clones, and 70% to 90% of these were observed just once. Approximately 2% of the sample goes to the ten largest clones.

Taken from the germline V gene (reference sequence), the CDR1 and CDR2 loops are DFQATT and SNEGSKA. The CDR3 contains 11 residues, cysteine and phenylalanine counted. CDR3 DNA is the only sequence kept; it has 33 bases, read in frame from the first base. Compared with germline, V lacks 4 bases and J lacks 10 bases; bases without a gene match: 3. Samples from volunteer blood donors who had recovered from COVID-19 were contributed by a second Seattle source. Collaborating institutions collected whole blood in K2EDTA tubes following their own protocols. For TCRbeta analysis, collaborator samples were shipped as frozen whole blood, as isolated PBMCs, or as DNA extracted from either sample type.

The TCR comes from a man aged 50 to 60 who had recovered from COVID-19. The V gene is TRBV20-1 and the J gene is TRBJ2-1, with TRBD2 identical over 8 junction bases. The sample consisted of peripheral blood. The DNA sequence is given as TGCAGTGCTAACGGGGGGGGCGAGCAGTTCTTC. This encodes CSANGGGEQFF.